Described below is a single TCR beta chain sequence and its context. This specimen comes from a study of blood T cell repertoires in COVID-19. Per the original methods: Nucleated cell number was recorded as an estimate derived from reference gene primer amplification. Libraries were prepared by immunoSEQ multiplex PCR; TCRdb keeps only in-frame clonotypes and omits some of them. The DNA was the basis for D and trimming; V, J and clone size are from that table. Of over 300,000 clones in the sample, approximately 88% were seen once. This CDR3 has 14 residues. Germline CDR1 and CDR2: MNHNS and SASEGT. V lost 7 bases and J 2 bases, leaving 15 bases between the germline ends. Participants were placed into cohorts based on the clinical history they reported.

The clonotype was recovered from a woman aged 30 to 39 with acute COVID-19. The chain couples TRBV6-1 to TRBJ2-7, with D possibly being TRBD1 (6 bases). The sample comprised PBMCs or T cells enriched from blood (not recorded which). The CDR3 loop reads CASTLTGTTYEQYF. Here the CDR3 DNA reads TGTGCCAGCACCCTAACTGGGACAACCTACGAGCAGTACTTC.